The TCR beta chain under discussion was sequenced for a study of technical replicates of blood from a few donors. The CDR3 has 17 residues. V lost 4 bases to trimming and J lost 3 bases; unmatched junction nucleotides: 4. Germline CDR1 is SGHRS and CDR2 is YFSETQ. Profiled with immunoSEQ multiplex PCR; TCRdb holds only in-frame clones, not every one. The sample carries tens of thousands of clones, roughly 98% recorded once. This sequence joins TRBV5-1 and TRBJ2-4; 16 positions match TRBD2. The TCR originated in a human donor in good health. The specimen sequenced was T cells isolated from PBMCs. DNA for the CDR3: TGCGCCAGCAGCAAAGGGACTAGCGGGAGGGACAAAAACATTCAGTACTTC. Amino acid sequence: CASSKGTSGRDKNIQYF.